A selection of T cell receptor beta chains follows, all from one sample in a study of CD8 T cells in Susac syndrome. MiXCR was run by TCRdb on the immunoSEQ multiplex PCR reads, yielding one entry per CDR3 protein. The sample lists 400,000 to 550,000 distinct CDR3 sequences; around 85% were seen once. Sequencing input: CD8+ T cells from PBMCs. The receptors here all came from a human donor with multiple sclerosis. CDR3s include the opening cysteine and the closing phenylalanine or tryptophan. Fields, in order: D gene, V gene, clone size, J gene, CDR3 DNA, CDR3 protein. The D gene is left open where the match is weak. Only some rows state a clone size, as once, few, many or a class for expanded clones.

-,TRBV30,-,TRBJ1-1,TGTGCCTGGAGCCGGGCCATTGAAGCTTTCTTT,CAWSRAIEAFF
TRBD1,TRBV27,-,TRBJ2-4,TGTGCCAGCAGTCATGGGGGGACAGGGAACATTCAGTACTTC,CASSHGGTGNIQYF
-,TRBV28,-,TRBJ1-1,TGTGCCAGCAGTACTGACTTCGGCACTGAAGCTTTCTTT,CASSTDFGTEAFF
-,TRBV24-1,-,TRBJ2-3,TGTGCCACCAGGGACTCTTCAGGCAATACGCAGTATTTT,CATRDSSGNTQYF
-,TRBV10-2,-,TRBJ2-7,TGCGCCAGCAGTGAGTTAGACGGGCTTCCCTACGAGCAGTACTTC,CASSELDGLPYEQYF
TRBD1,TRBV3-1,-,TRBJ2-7,TGTGCCAGCAGCCAAGTGGCAGGGGGCGTCTACGAGCAGTACTTC,CASSQVAGGVYEQYF
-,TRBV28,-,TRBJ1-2,TGTGCCAGCCTGGGGGCCGGGGGCCCCCGCTATGGCTACACCTTC,CASLGAGGPRYGYTF
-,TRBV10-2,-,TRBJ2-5,TGCGCCAGCAGTGAGTCGGCAACTCAGTACTTC,CASSESATQYF
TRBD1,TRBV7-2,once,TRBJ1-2,TGTGCCAGCACGCCTCGTCCCGGACAGGGGGCTATCTATGGCTACACCTTC,CASTPRPGQGAIYGYTF
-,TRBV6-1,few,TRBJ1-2,TGTGCCAGCAGTGAAGAGGACGGCGATACCTCTGGCTACACCTTC,CASSEEDGDTSGYTF
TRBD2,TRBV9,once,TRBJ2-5,TGTGCCAGCAGCGGTGGGACTAGCGGGGAGAGAGAGACCCAGTACTTC,CASSGGTSGERETQYF
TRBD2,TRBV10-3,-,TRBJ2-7,TGTGCCATCAGGGTGCAGCGGGACTACGAGCAGTACTTC,CAIRVQRDYEQYF
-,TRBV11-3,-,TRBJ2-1,TGTGCCAGCAGCCGGACAGACAATGAGCAGTTCTTC,CASSRTDNEQFF
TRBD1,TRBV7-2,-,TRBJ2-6,TGTGCCAGCAGCTTAGCGGGGCAGGGGGCGCTTTCAAGCTCTGGGGCCAACGTCCTGACTTTC,CASSLAGQGALSSSGANVLTF
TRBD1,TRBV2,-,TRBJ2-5,TGTGCCAGCAGTGAACTAGGACAGGGTGGGGAGACCCAGTACTTC,CASSELGQGGETQYF
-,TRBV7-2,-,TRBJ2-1,TGTGCCAGCAGCTTAGTCGGTTCCGATGAGCAGTTCTTC,CASSLVGSDEQFF
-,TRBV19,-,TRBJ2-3,TGTGCCAGTAGTACTCAGGGTTTCACAGATACGCAGTATTTT,CASSTQGFTDTQYF
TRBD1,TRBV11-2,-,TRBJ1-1,TGTGCCAGCAGCTTAGAACAATGGGGACAGTCAGAAGTTTTCTTT,CASSLEQWGQSEVFF
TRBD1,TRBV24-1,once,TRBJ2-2,TGTGCCACCAGTCACGGACAGGGGGGGAACACCGGGGAGCTGTTTTTT,CATSHGQGGNTGELFF
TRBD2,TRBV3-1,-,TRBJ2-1,TGTGCCAGCAGCCAAGAAAGCGGGGTTTGGAATGAGCAGTTCTTC,CASSQESGVWNEQFF
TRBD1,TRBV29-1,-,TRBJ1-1,TGCAGCGTTTTGACAGGGGCCCACACTGAAGCTTTCTTT,CSVLTGAHTEAFF
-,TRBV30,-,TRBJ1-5,TGTGCCTGGAGTGTAGGGACACATAGCAATCAGCCCCAGCATTTT,CAWSVGTHSNQPQHF
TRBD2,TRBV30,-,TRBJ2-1,TGTGCCTGGGGGGAGGGGCAGGGCAATGAGCAGTTCTTC,CAWGEGQGNEQFF
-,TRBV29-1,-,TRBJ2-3,TGCAGCGTTGAAGGGGTGGGACCCCCGATTAGCACAGATACGCAGTATTTT,CSVEGVGPPISTDTQYF
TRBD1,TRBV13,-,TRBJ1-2,TGTGCCAGCAGCTTGCAGGGGGCGCCGGGCTACACCTTC,CASSLQGAPGYTF
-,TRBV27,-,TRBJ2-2,TGTGCCAGCAGTGGATGGACAGTCCCGAACACCGGGGGGCTGTTTTTT,CASSGWTVPNTGGLFF
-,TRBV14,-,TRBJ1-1,TGTGCCAGCAGCCAAGAATTAAGCCAAGAAGCTTTCTTT,CASSQELSQEAFF
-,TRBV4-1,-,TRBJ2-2,TGCGCCAGCAGCCAAGTGGAGGACACCGGGGAGCTGTTTTTT,CASSQVEDTGELFF
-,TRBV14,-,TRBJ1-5,TGTGCCAGCAGCGAGGTTGTGATTTTAAGCAATCAGCCCCAGCATTTT,CASSEVVILSNQPQHF
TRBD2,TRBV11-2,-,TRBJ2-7,TGTGCCAGCAGTTCCCAGACTAGCGGGAGCTACGAGCAGTACTTC,CASSSQTSGSYEQYF
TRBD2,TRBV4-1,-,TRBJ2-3,TGCGCCAGCAGCCACCATCTAGCGGGCCTCAGTACGCAGTATTTT,CASSHHLAGLSTQYF
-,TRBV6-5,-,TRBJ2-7,TGTGCCAGCAGTCCCGGGACGAGAACCTACGAGCAGTACTTC,CASSPGTRTYEQYF
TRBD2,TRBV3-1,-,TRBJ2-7,TGTGCCAGCAGCCAAGAGGCTAGCGGGGGGCCTTTCTCCTACGAGCAGTACTTC,CASSQEASGGPFSYEQYF
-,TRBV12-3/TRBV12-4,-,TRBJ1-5,TGTGCCAGCAGTTTATATCAGGGGAACAATCAGCCCCAGCATTTT,CASSLYQGNNQPQHF
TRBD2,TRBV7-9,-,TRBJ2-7,TGTGCCAGCAGCTCCAAACTAGCGGGAGGATCCTACGAGCAGTACTTC,CASSSKLAGGSYEQYF
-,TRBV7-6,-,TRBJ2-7,TGTGCCAGCAGCTTAGACTGGACTGGGACCTACGAGCAGTACTTC,CASSLDWTGTYEQYF
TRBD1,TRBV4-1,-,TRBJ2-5,TGCGCCAGCAGCCAGACAGGGGGCGCGGAGACCCAGTACTTC,CASSQTGGAETQYF
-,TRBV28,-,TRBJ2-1,TGTGCCAGCAGTTCCGACGTATTAAGGAACAATGAGCAGTTCTTC,CASSSDVLRNNEQFF
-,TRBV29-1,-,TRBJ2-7,TGCAGCGTTGTTTTCGGGGACTCCTACGAGCAGTACTTC,CSVVFGDSYEQYF
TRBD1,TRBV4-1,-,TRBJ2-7,TGCGCCAGCAGCCCCACAGGGGACGAGCAGTACTTC,CASSPTGDEQYF
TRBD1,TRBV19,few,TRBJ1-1,TGTGCCAGTAGTTACAGGGGAGCCACTGAAGCTTTCTTT,CASSYRGATEAFF
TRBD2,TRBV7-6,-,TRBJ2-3,TGTGCCAGCAGCCCCCAGACTAGCGGGAGTGGGGATACGCAGTATTTT,CASSPQTSGSGDTQYF
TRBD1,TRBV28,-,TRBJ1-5,TGTGCCAGCAGTTTCCGGACAGGGCAAGGCGTGAAAAAGCCCCAGCATTTT,CASSFRTGQGVKKPQHF
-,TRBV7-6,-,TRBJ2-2,TGTGCCAGCAGCTTATTAGGGTCCACCGGGGAGCTGTTTTTT,CASSLLGSTGELFF
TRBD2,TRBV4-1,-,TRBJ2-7,TGCGCCAGCAGCCCTCTTTCGGGGGGGGGTTACGAGCAGTACTTC,CASSPLSGGGYEQYF
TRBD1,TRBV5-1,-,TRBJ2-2,TGCGCCAGCAGCGACCCGGACAGGGACCCCGGGGAGCTGTTTTTT,CASSDPDRDPGELFF
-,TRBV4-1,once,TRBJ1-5,TGCGCCAGCAGCCAAGATGGGACGCTCGTATATAGCAATCAGCCCCAGCATTTT,CASSQDGTLVYSNQPQHF
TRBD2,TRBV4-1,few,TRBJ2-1,TGCGCCAGCAGCCCCGGACTAGGTGAGAATGAGCAGTTCTTC,CASSPGLGENEQFF
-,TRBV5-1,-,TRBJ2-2,TGCGCCAGCAGCTTGAATGGTCAGATGATCTACCTGAACACCGGGGAGCTGTTTTTT,CASSLNGQMIYLNTGELFF
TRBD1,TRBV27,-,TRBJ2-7,TGTGCCAGCAGTCCGAGACAGGGGACCTCCTACGAGCAGTACTTC,CASSPRQGTSYEQYF
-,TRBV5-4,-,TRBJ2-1,TGTGCCAGCAGCTTAGTCGTGGGACTTTACAATGAGCAGTTCTTC,CASSLVVGLYNEQFF
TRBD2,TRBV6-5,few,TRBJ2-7,TGTGCCAGCAGTTACGCGGCTAGCGGATCCTACGAGCAGTACTTC,CASSYAASGSYEQYF
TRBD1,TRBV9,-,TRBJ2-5,TGTGCCAGCAGCGTCTCCTGGACAGGGGGCCAAGAGACCCAGTACTTC,CASSVSWTGGQETQYF
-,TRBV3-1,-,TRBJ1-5,TGTGCCAGCAGCTTATCCCTCAGAGGCAATCAGCCCCAGCATTTT,CASSLSLRGNQPQHF
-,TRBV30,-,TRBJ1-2,TGTGCCTGGAGTTTGGTGACAGGAGATGGCTACACCTTC,CAWSLVTGDGYTF
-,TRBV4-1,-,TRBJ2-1,TGCGCCAGCAGCCAATCCACAGAACTCTCCTACAATGAGCAGTTCTTC,CASSQSTELSYNEQFF
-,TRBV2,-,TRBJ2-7,TGTGCCAGCAGGGGCCGGGATATTTACGAGCAGTACTTC,CASRGRDIYEQYF
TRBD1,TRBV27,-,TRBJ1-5,TGTGCCAGCGGGATAACAGGGGGTAATCAGCCCCAGCATTTT,CASGITGGNQPQHF
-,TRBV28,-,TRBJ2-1,TGTGCCAGCAGCTCCAAACTAGAACACTCCTACAATGAGCAGTTCTTC,CASSSKLEHSYNEQFF